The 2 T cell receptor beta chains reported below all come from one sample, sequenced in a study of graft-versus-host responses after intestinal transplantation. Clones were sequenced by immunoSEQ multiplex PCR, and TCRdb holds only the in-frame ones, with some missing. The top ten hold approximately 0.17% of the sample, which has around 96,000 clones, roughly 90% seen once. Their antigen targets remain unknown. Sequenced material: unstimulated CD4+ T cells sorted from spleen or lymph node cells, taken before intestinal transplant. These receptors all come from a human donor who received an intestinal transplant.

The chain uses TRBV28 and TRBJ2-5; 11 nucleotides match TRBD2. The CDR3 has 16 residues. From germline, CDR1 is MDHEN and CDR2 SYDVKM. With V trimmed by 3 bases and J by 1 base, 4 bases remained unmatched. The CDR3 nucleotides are TGTGCCAGCAGTTTTGTAGCGGGGGGGGTCCAAGAGACCCAGTACTTC. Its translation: CASSFVAGGVQETQYF.

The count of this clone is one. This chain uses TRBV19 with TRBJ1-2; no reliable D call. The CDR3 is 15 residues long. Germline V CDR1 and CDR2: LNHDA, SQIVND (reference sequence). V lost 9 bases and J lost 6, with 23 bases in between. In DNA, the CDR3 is TGTGCCAGCCCGGATCCGGTCCCCAGGCTTAATGGCTACACCTTC. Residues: CASPDPVPRLNGYTF.